Listed below are T cell receptor beta chains from one sample, sequenced in a study of OX40 agonist ivuxolimab in advanced cancers. Assay: immunoSEQ multiplex PCR; the TCRdb copy retains only in-frame clones and omits some. There are around 53,000 clones in the sample; approximately 75% occur only once, and around 2.5% lies in the top ten. This specimen consisted of CD4+ or CD8+ T cells sorted from blood, obtained in a trial of the OX40 agonist ivuxolimab. These TCRs come from an adult with an advanced solid tumor such as melanoma, head and neck, liver or kidney cancer. CDR3s include the opening cysteine and the closing phenylalanine or tryptophan. A D gene is named only where the DNA matches it firmly. The size entry is marked missing in some rows and otherwise reads once, few, many or a size class.

TRBJ1-2,TRBV28,TRBD1,.,TGTGCCAGCAGCTTCGACAGGGGGCGAAGCTATGGCTACACCTTC,CASSFDRGRSYGYTF
TRBJ2-7,TRBV7-8,.,.,TGTGCCAGCACCGTTGCCGGTTCTCTGGCCCCTTACGAGCAGTACTTC,CASTVAGSLAPYEQYF
TRBJ2-3,TRBV19,TRBD1,few,TGTGCCAGTAGTAACAGGGGCGCTTGGGGTAGCTTCACAGATACGCAGTATTTT,CASSNRGAWGSFTDTQYF
TRBJ1-1,TRBV2,.,.,TGTGCCAGCGGGGGACGGAGGGAAGCTTTCTTT,CASGGRREAFF
TRBJ1-2,TRBV4-1,.,.,TGCGCCAGCAGCCAAGTCGGAATGAACTATGGCTACACCTTC,CASSQVGMNYGYTF
TRBJ2-2,TRBV18,TRBD1,once,TGTGCCAGCTCACCGACAGGGAATGCCGGGGAGCTGTTTTTT,CASSPTGNAGELFF
TRBJ1-4,TRBV9,.,.,TGTGCCAGCAGCGCCCATGTGGGGTCGGGTGAAAAACTGTTTTTT,CASSAHVGSGEKLFF
TRBJ2-2,TRBV5-4,.,few,TGTGCCACTACAGTCGACCCGAACACCGGGGAGCTGTTTTTT,CATTVDPNTGELFF
TRBJ2-2,TRBV18,TRBD2,.,TGTGCCAGCTCCCAAGGACTAGCGGGGAACACCGGGGAGCTGTTTTTT,CASSQGLAGNTGELFF
TRBJ2-5,TRBV28,.,.,TGTGCCAGCAGCGAGTCCCTAGTGGGGCAAGAGACCCAGTACTTC,CASSESLVGQETQYF
TRBJ2-7,TRBV18,.,.,TGTGCCAGCTCACCACCGTCGGGCTCCTACGAGCAGTACTTC,CASSPPSGSYEQYF
TRBJ1-2,TRBV10-3,TRBD1,.,TGTGCCATCAGTTTGGGACAGGGGGCGCGAGGCTATGGCTACACCTTC,CAISLGQGARGYGYTF
TRBJ2-7,TRBV6-1,TRBD1,.,TGTGCCAGCAGTGACGTACTTGGACAGGCCTACGAGCAGTACTTC,CASSDVLGQAYEQYF
TRBJ1-6,TRBV18,.,once,TGTGCCAGCTCACCATATCCACCCCATGATTCACCCCTCCACTTT,CASSPYPPHDSPLHF
TRBJ1-2,TRBV9,TRBD1,few,TGTGCCAGCAGCGTGGGTGGGAACAGGGGTGGCTACACCTTC,CASSVGGNRGGYTF
TRBJ1-2,TRBV7-9,.,few,TGTGCCAGCAGCCCAGGGGTCAGATTCTATGGCTACACCTTC,CASSPGVRFYGYTF
TRBJ1-1,TRBV19,.,.,TGTGCCAGTCACAGGGCGCGGAACACTGAAGCTTTCTTT,CASHRARNTEAFF
TRBJ2-7,TRBV5-4,.,.,TGTGCCAGCAGCTTGGTGATTGCGGGGGAGCAGTACTTC,CASSLVIAGEQYF
TRBJ1-3,TRBV5-1,.,.,TGCGCCAGCAGCCAGGGACACCTCTCTGGAAACACCATATATTTT,CASSQGHLSGNTIYF
TRBJ2-2,TRBV30,.,.,TGTGCCTGCACACAGGGAACAACCGGGGAGCTGTTTTTT,CACTQGTTGELFF
TRBJ2-3,TRBV19,.,once,TGTGCCAGTAGTCGGGGGCGGAGCACAGATACGCAGTATTTT,CASSRGRSTDTQYF
TRBJ1-2,TRBV6-1,TRBD1,few,TGTGCCAGCAGTATAGGGACAGGGGCCTATGGCTACACCTTC,CASSIGTGAYGYTF
TRBJ1-6,TRBV5-1,.,.,TGCGCCAGCAATTACGGGAACCCCCTTAATTCACCCCTCCACTTT,CASNYGNPLNSPLHF
TRBJ2-7,TRBV6-5,TRBD1,.,TGTGCCAGCACCTTAGACAGGGGGTACTACGAGCAGTACTTC,CASTLDRGYYEQYF
TRBJ1-5,TRBV30,TRBD1,.,TGTGCCTGGACTAACCGGGACAGACGCCATCAGCCCCAGCATTTT,CAWTNRDRRHQPQHF
TRBJ2-5,TRBV6-1,TRBD2,once,TGTGCCAGCAGTGAAGCGCCGGGGGCGGGAGGGTTGGAGGCCCAGTACTTC,CASSEAPGAGGLEAQYF
TRBJ2-2,TRBV28,.,.,TGTGCCAGCAGTTTATCCGCCACAGGGAACACCGGGGAGCTGTTTTTT,CASSLSATGNTGELFF
TRBJ2-6,TRBV2,TRBD1,.,TGTGCCAGCAGCTCCGGACAGGGCCTAAGCTCTGGGGCCAACGTCCTGACTTTC,CASSSGQGLSSGANVLTF
TRBJ2-1,TRBV5-4,.,.,TGTGCCAGCAGCTTGGATGGCGGTACCAATGAGCAGTTCTTC,CASSLDGGTNEQFF
TRBJ2-7,TRBV19,.,.,TGTGCCAGTAGTGGACGATTGGAGAGCCACGAGCAGTACTTC,CASSGRLESHEQYF
TRBJ2-7,TRBV7-9,TRBD1,.,TGTGCCAGCAGCTTAGCCACCGGGACAGGGGGCATACAGCAGTACTTC,CASSLATGTGGIQQYF
TRBJ1-1,TRBV15,.,.,TGTGCCACCAGCAGAGATAGGAGCACTGAAGCTTTCTTT,CATSRDRSTEAFF
TRBJ2-3,TRBV9,.,.,TGTGCCAGCAGCGTAGAGGGCACAGATACGCAGTATTTT,CASSVEGTDTQYF